The 9 T cell receptor beta chains reported below all come from one sample, sequenced in a study of T cells in Graves' hyperthyroidism and ophthalmopathy. Template material for amplifying TCR beta CDR3 regions consisted of RNA transcripts. The HTBI primer set was used in a first-round RT-PCR of the TCR CDR3. TCRdb reanalysed the multiplex PCR reads using MiXCR and keeps one entry per CDR3 protein. The table records approximately 410,000 distinct CDR3 sequences, roughly 14% of them present only once. The material sequenced was blood. Every receptor here comes from a man aged 18-30 years with Graves' ophthalmopathy.

This clonotype was seen only a few times. The chain recombines TRBV27 with TRBJ1-5, with a possible D match to TRBD1 (5 bases). The CDR3 is 15 amino acids. Germline lookup yields CDR1 MNHEY and CDR2 SMNVEV (reference sequence). V was clipped by 5 bases and J by 4 bases, with 15 bases between them. CDR3 in DNA: TGTGCCAGCAGTCAACCGGGACGGATAAATCAGCCCCAGCATTTT. It codes for CASSQPGRINQPQHF.

This clonotype was picked up a small number of times. This sequence joins TRBV28 and TRBJ1-2, with D tentatively TRBD1 (5 bases). The CDR3 totals 17 residues. From germline, CDR1 is MDHEN and CDR2 SYDVKM. Trimming stripped 6 bases from V and 3 bases from J, with 23 bases between. CDR3 in amino acids: CASSLHTFAGRDYGYTF. Written as DNA, the CDR3 is TGTGCCAGCAGCCTGCACACCTTCGCAGGGAGGGACTATGGCTACACCTTC.

The gene calls are TRBV6-1 and TRBJ2-7; D gene uncertain. V was clipped by 6 bases and J by 3 bases, with 12 bases between them. Germline lookup yields CDR1 MNHNS and CDR2 SASEGT. The CDR3 has 13 amino acids. DNA for the CDR3: TGTGCCAGCAGCCCCTGGGCCCTCTACGAGCAGTACTTC. This translates into CASSPWALYEQYF.

This clonotype was seen repeatedly, ten times or more. The J gene is TRBJ1-2, the V gene TRBV6-1; no reliable D call. The CDR3 contains 13 residues. V gave up 3 bases and J gave up 3 bases, with 8 bases separating them. Germline V gene lookup returns CDR1 MNHNS and CDR2 SASEGT. CDR3 DNA: TGTGCCAGCAGTGAGGGCGGATACTATGGCTACACCTTC. Protein sequence: CASSEGGYYGYTF.

Concerning this clonotype: Mismatch with germline at one junction end may stem from a read error. The rearrangement links TRBV5-4 to TRBJ2-1, with D possibly matching TRBD2 (6 bases). Germline lookup yields CDR1 SGHNT and CDR2 YYREEE (reference sequence). The CDR3 runs 15 residues. The DNA for the CDR3 is TGTGCCAGCAGCAGAGCGGGTGACTCCTACAATGAGCAGCTCTTC. Translated, it gives CASSRAGDSYNEQLF.

This clonotype was detected many times. The gene calls are TRBV5-1 and TRBJ1-3; D ambiguous. This CDR3 comprises 14 residues. The germline V gene encodes CDR1 SGHRS and CDR2 YFSETQ. V lost 3 bases, J lost 0 bases, and 7 bases lay in between. This CDR3 is CASSSVPSGNTIYF. In DNA form, the CDR3 reads TGCGCCAGCAGCTCAGTGCCCTCTGGAAACACCATATATTTT.

The table lists this clonotype with many counts. The rearrangement uses TRBV2 and TRBJ2-3, with D possibly being TRBD1 or TRBD2 (5 bases each). The CDR3 is 14 residues long. Trimming left V 9 bases short and J 0 bases short, with 13 bases between. Germline-derived CDR1 and CDR2 are SNHLY and FYNNEI. CDR3 amino acids: CARELGDSTDTQYF. In nucleotides, the CDR3 is TGTGCCAGGGAGTTGGGGGATAGCACAGATACGCAGTATTTT.

CDR3 sequence (DNA): TGTGCCTGGAGTGAAGGACAGGGGGCCTACAATGAGCAGTTCTTC. This gives the protein CAWSEGQGAYNEQFF. The gene calls are TRBV30 and TRBJ2-1; 10 nucleotides align to TRBD1. The CDR3 is 15 residues long. In germline, CDR1 is GTSNPN, CDR2 SVGIG (reference sequence). Trimming took 1 base from V and 2 from J; bases not matched to a gene: 2. Full variable domain (missing parts from reference TRBV30 and TRBJ2-1): SQTIHQWPATLVQPVGSPLSLECTVEGTSNPNLYWYRQAAGRGLQLLFYSVGIGQISSEVPQNLSASRPQDRQFILSSKKLLLSDSGFYLCAWSEGQGAYNEQFFGPGTRLTVL.

The chain links TRBV2 to TRBJ1-4; D may be TRBD1 (5 bases). The length of the CDR3 is 12 residues. With 8 bases removed from V and 8 bases from J, the gap between germline ends came to 12 bases. In germline, CDR1 is SNHLY, CDR2 FYNNEI. CDR3 DNA sequence: TGTGCCAGCCGGGCGGAGGGGGAAAAACTGTTTTTT. Translated: CASRAEGEKLFF.